This is a list of T cell receptor beta chains from one sample in a study. From the RT-PCR reads, TCRdb called clonotypes with MiXCR, one entry per CDR3 protein. The sample includes more than 600,000 distinct CDR3 sequences, around 14% of them seen just once. Sequenced input: memory CD4+ T cells from blood. Receptors originate from a female donor in good health, serving as a healthy control. Both conserved end residues are part of each CDR3. A D gene is named only where the DNA matches it firmly. A clone size is listed for some rows: how often the clone was seen (once, few, many), or a class if it is expanded.

abundance	j_gene	d_gene	v_gene	CDR3aa	CDR3nt
few	TRBJ2-2	.	TRBV6-2/TRBV6-3	CASSHWAGELFF	TGTGCCAGCAGCCACTGGGCTGGGGAGCTGTTTTTT
few	TRBJ2-7	.	TRBV5-1	CASSLEGMREQYF	TGCGCCAGCAGCTTGGAGGGGATGCGCGAGCAGTACTTC
many	TRBJ2-1	TRBD2	TRBV29-1	CSTRTSGDPGEQFF	TGCAGCACCCGGACTAGCGGGGACCCGGGTGAGCAGTTCTTC
many	TRBJ1-2	.	TRBV4-2	CASSQGQLNYGYTF	TGTGCCAGCAGCCAAGGCCAGCTTAATTATGGCTACACCTTC
.	TRBJ1-1	.	TRBV27	CASSLWGSTTTEAFF	TGTGCCAGCAGTTTATGGGGCAGCACAACCACTGAAGCTTTCTTT
few	TRBJ1-2	.	TRBV4-3	CASSQVSADGYTF	TGCGCCAGCAGCCAAGTTTCGGCAGATGGCTACACCTTC
few	TRBJ1-5	.	TRBV15	CATSSRGAIPGGQPQHF	TGTGCCACCAGCAGCCGAGGGGCAATACCCGGGGGTCAGCCCCAGCATTTT
many	TRBJ2-7	TRBD2	TRBV9	CASSSRGLAGSEQYF	TGTGCCAGCAGCTCTCGTGGACTAGCGGGAAGCGAGCAGTACTTC
few	TRBJ2-3	.	TRBV5-4	CASSLGPVSADTQYF	TGTGCCAGCAGCTTGGGCCCAGTATCGGCAGATACGCAGTATTTT
.	TRBJ2-5	TRBD2	TRBV7-2	CASSLTSGRRETQYF	TGTGCCAGCAGCCTGACTAGCGGGAGGAGGGAGACCCAGTACTTC
.	TRBJ2-1	.	TRBV5-1	CASSPGKNNEQFF	TGCGCCAGCAGTCCGGGGAAAAACAATGAGCAGTTCTTC
.	TRBJ2-3	.	TRBV3-1	CASSQQGSNMVSDTQYF	TGTGCCAGCAGCCAACAAGGAAGTAACATGGTTTCAGATACGCAGTATTTT
few	TRBJ2-3	.	TRBV5-1	CASSPDRFEDTQYF	TGCGCCAGCAGCCCTGACAGGTTCGAAGATACGCAGTATTTT
.	TRBJ1-5	.	TRBV3-1	CASSKTRGGNQPQHF	TGTGCCAGCAGTAAGACAAGGGGAGGCAATCAGCCCCAGCATTTT
.	TRBJ2-2	.	TRBV10-1	CASTAGLNTGELFF	TGCGCCAGCACGGCGGGGCTGAACACCGGGGAGCTGTTTTTT
.	TRBJ1-1	.	TRBV15	CASRAGVGGNTEAFF	TGTGCCTCCAGGGCGGGGGTTGGAGGGAACACTGAAGCTTTCTTT
many	TRBJ2-1	.	TRBV4-3	CASSQEMGPGRHEQFF	TGCGCCAGCAGCCAAGAGATGGGCCCGGGACGACATGAGCAGTTCTTC
many	TRBJ2-1	.	TRBV6-2/TRBV6-3	CASSPQGGREQFF	TGTGCCAGCAGCCCCCAAGGGGGGCGGGAGCAGTTCTTC
many	TRBJ2-1	TRBD2	TRBV20-1	CSAGSSGPSSYNEQFF	TGCAGTGCGGGATCTAGCGGACCTAGCTCCTACAATGAGCAGTTCTTC
.	TRBJ1-3	.	TRBV12-3/TRBV12-4	CRAPTGLYSGNTIYF	TGTCGGGCTCCGACGGGACTTTACTCTGGAAACACCATATATTTT
many	TRBJ1-2	TRBD1	TRBV7-2	CASSRGGTENYGYTF	TGTGCCAGCAGCCGGGGTGGGACAGAGAACTATGGCTACACCTTC
.	TRBJ2-5	TRBD1	TRBV6-5	CASSSQGARTQYF	TGTGCCAGCAGTTCCCAGGGGGCCCGGACCCAGTACTTC
many	TRBJ2-3	.	TRBV5-1	CASSLVPRSADTQYF	TGCGCCAGCAGCCTGGTTCCGAGAAGTGCGGATACGCAGTATTTT
many	TRBJ2-2	.	TRBV5-6	CASSFRRTGELFF	TGTGCCAGCAGCTTTAGGAGGACCGGGGAGCTGTTTTTT
.	TRBJ1-4	.	TRBV6-6	CASSYSGHEEKLFF	TGTGCCAGCAGTTACTCCGGGCACGAGGAAAAACTGTTTTTT
few	TRBJ2-1	.	TRBV24-1	CATSAGYNEQFF	TGTGCCACCAGTGCGGGGTACAATGAGCAGTTCTTC
.	TRBJ2-7	.	TRBV7-2	CASSFGDSTYEQYF	TGTGCCAGCAGCTTCGGGGACTCGACCTACGAGCAGTACTTC
.	TRBJ2-1	.	TRBV10-3	CAISESPDTSYNEQFF	TGTGCCATCAGTGAGTCGCCAGACACCTCCTACAATGAGCAGTTCTTC
few	TRBJ1-1	.	TRBV6-1	CASSVVHQGTEAFF	TGTGCCAGCAGTGTGGTACATCAGGGCACTGAAGCTTTCTTT
few	TRBJ2-3	.	TRBV6-2/TRBV6-3	CASRRDFQGQYF	TGTGCCAGCAGACGGGACTTCCAGGGGCAGTATTTT
many	TRBJ1-1	.	TRBV27	CASSYRENTEAFF	TGCGCCAGCAGCTACAGAGAGAACACTGAAGCTTTCTTT
many	TRBJ2-1	.	TRBV11-2	CASSLGLQGLALF	TGTGCCAGCAGCTTAGGTCTCCAGGGCCTGGCGCTCTTC
few	TRBJ1-2	TRBD1	TRBV7-2	CASSLVGQGGYSYGYTF	TGTGCCAGCAGCTTAGTGGGACAGGGTGGCTATTCGTATGGCTACACCTTC
.	TRBJ2-5	.	TRBV30	CAWTPRRTEETQYF	TGTGCCTGGACCCCCCGACGGACAGAAGAGACCCAGTACTTC
.	TRBJ2-1	.	TRBV7-9	CASSSRIEGVNEQFF	TGTGCCAGCAGCTCCAGGATCGAAGGCGTGAATGAGCAGTTCTTC
few	TRBJ1-2	TRBD1	TRBV10-3	CAISDRDRGNYGYTF	TGTGCCATCAGTGACCGGGACAGGGGGAACTATGGCTACACCTTC
.	TRBJ1-5	.	TRBV18	CASSTSGQSNQPQHF	TGTGCCAGCTCGACCTCCGGACAGAGCAATCAGCCCCAGCATTTT
.	TRBJ1-3	.	TRBV7-2	CASSRQMSSGNTIYF	TGTGCCAGCAGCAGACAGATGAGCTCTGGAAACACCATATATTTT
many	TRBJ2-4	TRBD2	TRBV7-2	CASRHSGEGKNIQYF	TGTGCCAGCAGACATAGCGGGGAGGGGAAAAACATTCAGTACTTC
.	TRBJ1-1	.	TRBV12-3/TRBV12-4	CASSLASGTLAEAFF	TGTGCCAGCAGTTTAGCTTCGGGGACTCTCGCTGAAGCTTTCTTT
many	TRBJ2-5	.	TRBV10-3	CATGRQYQETQYF	TGTGCCACCGGACGACAGTACCAAGAGACCCAGTACTTC